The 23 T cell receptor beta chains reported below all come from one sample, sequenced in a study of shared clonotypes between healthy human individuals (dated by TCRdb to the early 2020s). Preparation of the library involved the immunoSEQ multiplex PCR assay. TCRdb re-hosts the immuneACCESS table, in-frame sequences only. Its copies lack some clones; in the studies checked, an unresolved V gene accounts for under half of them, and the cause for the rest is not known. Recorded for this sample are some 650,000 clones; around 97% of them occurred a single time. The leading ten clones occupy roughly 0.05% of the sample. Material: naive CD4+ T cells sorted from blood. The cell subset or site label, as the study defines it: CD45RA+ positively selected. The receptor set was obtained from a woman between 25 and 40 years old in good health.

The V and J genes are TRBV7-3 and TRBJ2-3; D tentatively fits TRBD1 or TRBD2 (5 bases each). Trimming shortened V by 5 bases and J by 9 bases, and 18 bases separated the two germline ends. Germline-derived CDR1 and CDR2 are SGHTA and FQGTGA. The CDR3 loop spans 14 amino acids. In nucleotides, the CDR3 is TGTGCCAGCAGCACCTCTGTCCGGGACGCGACGCAGTATTTT. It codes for CASSTSVRDATQYF. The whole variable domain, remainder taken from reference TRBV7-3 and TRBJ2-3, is GAGVSQTPSNKVTEKGKYVELRCDPISGHTALYWYRQSLGQGPEFLIYFQGTGAADDSGLPNDRFFAVRPEGSVSTLKIQRTERGDSAVYLCASSTSVRDATQYFGPGTRLTVL.

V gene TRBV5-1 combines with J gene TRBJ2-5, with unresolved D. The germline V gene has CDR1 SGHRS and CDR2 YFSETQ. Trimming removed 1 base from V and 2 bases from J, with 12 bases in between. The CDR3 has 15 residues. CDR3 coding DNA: TGCGCCAGCAGCTTGCTTCCCGGAAGACAAGAGACCCAGTACTTC. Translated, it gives CASSLLPGRQETQYF.

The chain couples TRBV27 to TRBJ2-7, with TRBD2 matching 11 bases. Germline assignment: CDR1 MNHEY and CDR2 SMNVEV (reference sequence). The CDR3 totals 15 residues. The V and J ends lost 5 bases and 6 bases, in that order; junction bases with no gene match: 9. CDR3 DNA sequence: TGTGCCAGCAGTCCCCAGACTAGCGGGATAGCCGAGCAGTACTTC. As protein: CASSPQTSGIAEQYF.

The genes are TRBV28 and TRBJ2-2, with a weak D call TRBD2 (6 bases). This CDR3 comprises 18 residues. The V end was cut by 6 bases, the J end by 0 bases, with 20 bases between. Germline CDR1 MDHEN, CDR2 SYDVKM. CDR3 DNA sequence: TGTGCCAGCAGCTTTACGTGGTGGGGCGGGACGAACACCGGGGAGCTGTTTTTT. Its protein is CASSFTWWGGTNTGELFF.

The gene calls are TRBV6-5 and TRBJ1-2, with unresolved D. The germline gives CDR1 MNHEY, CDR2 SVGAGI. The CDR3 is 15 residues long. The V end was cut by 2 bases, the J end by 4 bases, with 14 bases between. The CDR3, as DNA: TGTGCCAGCAGTTACGATCCCCTCTCACCCTATGGCTACACCTTC. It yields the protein CASSYDPLSPYGYTF.

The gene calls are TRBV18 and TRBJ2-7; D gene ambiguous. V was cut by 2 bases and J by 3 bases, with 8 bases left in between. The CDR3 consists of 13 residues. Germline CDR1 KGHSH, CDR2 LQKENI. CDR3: CASSPVANYEQYF. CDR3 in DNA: TGTGCCAGCTCACCAGTAGCTAACTACGAGCAGTACTTC.

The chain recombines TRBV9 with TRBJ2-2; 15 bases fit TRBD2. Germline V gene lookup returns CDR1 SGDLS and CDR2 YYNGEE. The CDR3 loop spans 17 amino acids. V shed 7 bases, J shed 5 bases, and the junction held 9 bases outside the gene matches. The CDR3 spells CASGLAGGPGRTGELFF. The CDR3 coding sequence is TGTGCCAGCGGACTAGCGGGAGGGCCGGGGAGGACCGGGGAGCTGTTTTTT. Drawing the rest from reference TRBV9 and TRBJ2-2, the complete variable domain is DSGVTQTPKHLITATGQRVTLRCSPRSGDLSVYWYQQSLDQGLQFLIQYYNGEERAKGNILERFSAQQFPDLHSELNLSSLELGDSALYFCASGLAGGPGRTGELFFGEGSRLTVL.

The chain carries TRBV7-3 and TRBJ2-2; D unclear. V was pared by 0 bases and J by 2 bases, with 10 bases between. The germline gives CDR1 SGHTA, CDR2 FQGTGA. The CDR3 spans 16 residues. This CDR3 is CASSLTSADNTGELFF. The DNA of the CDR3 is TGTGCCAGCAGCTTAACGTCGGCGGATAACACCGGGGAGCTGTTTTTT.

The chain's CDR3 is CASSLSSGTGYGYTF. The CDR3 DNA is TGCGCCAGCAGCTTGAGTTCAGGGACGGGTTATGGCTACACCTTC. The chain combines TRBV5-1 with TRBJ1-2; maybe TRBD1 (5 bases). The CDR3 consists of 15 residues. V gave up 1 base and J gave up 5 bases, with 15 bases separating them. Germline V lookup: CDR1 SGHRS, CDR2 YFSETQ.

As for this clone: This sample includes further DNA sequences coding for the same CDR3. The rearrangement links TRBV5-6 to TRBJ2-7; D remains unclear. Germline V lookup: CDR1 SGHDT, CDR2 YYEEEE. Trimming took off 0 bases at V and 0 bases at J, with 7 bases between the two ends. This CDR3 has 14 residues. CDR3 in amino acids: CASSLGGFSYEQYF. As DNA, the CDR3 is TGTGCCAGCAGCTTGGGTGGTTTCTCCTACGAGCAGTACTTC.

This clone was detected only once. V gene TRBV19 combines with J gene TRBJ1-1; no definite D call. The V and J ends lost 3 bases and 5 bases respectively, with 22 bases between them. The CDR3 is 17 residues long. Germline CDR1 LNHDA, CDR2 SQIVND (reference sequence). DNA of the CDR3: TGTGCCAGTAGTATGGAAGGTCTCGGGGTTTTAGGGACTGAAGCTTTCTTT. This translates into CASSMEGLGVLGTEAFF.

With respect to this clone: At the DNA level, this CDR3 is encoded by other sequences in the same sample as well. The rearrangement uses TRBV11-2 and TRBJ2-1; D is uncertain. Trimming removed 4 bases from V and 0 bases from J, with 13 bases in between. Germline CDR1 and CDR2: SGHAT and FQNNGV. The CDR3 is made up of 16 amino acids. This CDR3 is CASSSRDGSSYNEQFF. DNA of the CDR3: TGTGCCAGCAGCTCCCGAGATGGAAGCTCCTACAATGAGCAGTTCTTC.

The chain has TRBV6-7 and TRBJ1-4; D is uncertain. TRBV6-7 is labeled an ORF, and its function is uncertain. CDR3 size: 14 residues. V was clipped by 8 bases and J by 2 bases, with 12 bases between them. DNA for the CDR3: TGTGCCAGCCCGAGTGGGATGACTAATGAAAAACTGTTTTTT. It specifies CASPSGMTNEKLFF.

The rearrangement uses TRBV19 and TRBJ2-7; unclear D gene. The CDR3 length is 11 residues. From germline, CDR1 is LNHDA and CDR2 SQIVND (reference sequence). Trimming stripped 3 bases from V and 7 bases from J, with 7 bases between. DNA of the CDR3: TGTGCCAGTAGTATTTACGAGGAGCAGTACTTC. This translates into CASSIYEEQYF.

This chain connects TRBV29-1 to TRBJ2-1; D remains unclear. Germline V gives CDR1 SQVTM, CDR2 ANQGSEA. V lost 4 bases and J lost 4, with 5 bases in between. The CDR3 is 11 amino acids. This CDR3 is CSVVVYNEQFF. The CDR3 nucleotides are TGCAGCGTTGTGGTTTACAATGAGCAGTTCTTC.

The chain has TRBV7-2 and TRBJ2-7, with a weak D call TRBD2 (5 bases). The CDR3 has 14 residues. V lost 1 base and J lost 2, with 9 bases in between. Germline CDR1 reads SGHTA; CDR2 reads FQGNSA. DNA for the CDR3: TGTGCCAGCAGCTTAGGGCGGGCCACCTACGAGCAGTACTTC. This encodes CASSLGRATYEQYF.

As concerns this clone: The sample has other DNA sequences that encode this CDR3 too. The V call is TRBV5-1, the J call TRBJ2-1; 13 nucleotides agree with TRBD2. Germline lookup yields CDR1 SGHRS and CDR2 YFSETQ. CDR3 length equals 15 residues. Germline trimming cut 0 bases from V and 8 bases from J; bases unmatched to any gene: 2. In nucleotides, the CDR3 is TGCGCCAGCAGCTTGGGACTAGCGGGAGGAGATGAGCAGTTCTTC. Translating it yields CASSLGLAGGDEQFF. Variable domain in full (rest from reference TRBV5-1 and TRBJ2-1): KAGVTQTPRYLIKTRGQQVTLSCSPISGHRSVSWYQQTPGQGLQFLFEYFSETQRNKGNFPGRFSGRQFSNSRSEMNVSTLELGDSALYLCASSLGLAGGDEQFFGPGTRLTVL.

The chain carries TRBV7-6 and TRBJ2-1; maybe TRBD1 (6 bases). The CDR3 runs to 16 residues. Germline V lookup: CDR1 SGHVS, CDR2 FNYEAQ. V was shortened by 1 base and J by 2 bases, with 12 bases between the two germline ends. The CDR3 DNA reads TGTGCCAGCAGCTTAGTCTGGGGGCCAACCTACAATGAGCAGTTCTTC. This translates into CASSLVWGPTYNEQFF.

The CDR3 protein is CASSSRGDAVPDTQYF. The CDR3 DNA reads as TGTGCCAGCAGCTCCAGGGGGGACGCGGTCCCAGATACGCAGTATTTT. The rearrangement links TRBV9 to TRBJ2-3; the D gene is possibly TRBD1 (7 bases). V lost 4 bases, J lost 4 bases, and 19 bases lay in between. Germline V gene data show CDR1 as SGDLS and CDR2 as YYNGEE. The CDR3 loop spans 16 amino acids.

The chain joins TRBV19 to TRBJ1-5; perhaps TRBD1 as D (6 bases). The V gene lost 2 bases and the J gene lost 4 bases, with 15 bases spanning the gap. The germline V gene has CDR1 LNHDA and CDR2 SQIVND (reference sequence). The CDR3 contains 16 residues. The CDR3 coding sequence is TGTGCCAGTAGTATATGGGGGGGGCGAGGGAATCAGCCCCAGCATTTT. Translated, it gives CASSIWGGRGNQPQHF.

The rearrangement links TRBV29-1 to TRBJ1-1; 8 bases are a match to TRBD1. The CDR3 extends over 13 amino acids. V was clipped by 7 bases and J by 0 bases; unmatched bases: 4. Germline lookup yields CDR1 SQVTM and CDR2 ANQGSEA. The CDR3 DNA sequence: TGCAGCGCTCGGACAGGGTTGAACACTGAAGCTTTCTTT. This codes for CSARTGLNTEAFF. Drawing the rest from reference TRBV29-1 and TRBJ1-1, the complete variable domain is SAVISQKPSRDICQRGTSLTIQCQVDSQVTMMFWYRQQPGQSLTLIATANQGSEATYESGFVIDKFPISRPNLTFSTLTVSNMSPEDSSIYLCSARTGLNTEAFFGQGTRLTVV.

CDR3 DNA: TGTGCCAGCAGCCCCGCTAGGACAGGGTGGAACACCATATATTTT. This sequence encodes CASSPARTGWNTIYF. The chain carries TRBV6-5 and TRBJ1-3, with TRBD1 matching 8 bases. The CDR3 spans 15 residues. CDR1 and CDR2 (germline): MNHEY, SVGAGI. The V and J ends lost 6 bases and 7 bases, in that order; junction bases with no gene match: 11.

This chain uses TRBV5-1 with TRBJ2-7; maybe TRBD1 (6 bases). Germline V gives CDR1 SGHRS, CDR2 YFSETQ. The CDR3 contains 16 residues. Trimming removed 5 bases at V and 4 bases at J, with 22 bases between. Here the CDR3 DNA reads TGCGCCAGCAGTTCGGACACTAAAATCGGGACATACGAGCAGTACTTC. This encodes CASSSDTKIGTYEQYF. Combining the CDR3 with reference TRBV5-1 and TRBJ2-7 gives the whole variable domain KAGVTQTPRYLIKTRGQQVTLSCSPISGHRSVSWYQQTPGQGLQFLFEYFSETQRNKGNFPGRFSGRQFSNSRSEMNVSTLELGDSALYLCASSSDTKIGTYEQYFGPGTRLTVT.